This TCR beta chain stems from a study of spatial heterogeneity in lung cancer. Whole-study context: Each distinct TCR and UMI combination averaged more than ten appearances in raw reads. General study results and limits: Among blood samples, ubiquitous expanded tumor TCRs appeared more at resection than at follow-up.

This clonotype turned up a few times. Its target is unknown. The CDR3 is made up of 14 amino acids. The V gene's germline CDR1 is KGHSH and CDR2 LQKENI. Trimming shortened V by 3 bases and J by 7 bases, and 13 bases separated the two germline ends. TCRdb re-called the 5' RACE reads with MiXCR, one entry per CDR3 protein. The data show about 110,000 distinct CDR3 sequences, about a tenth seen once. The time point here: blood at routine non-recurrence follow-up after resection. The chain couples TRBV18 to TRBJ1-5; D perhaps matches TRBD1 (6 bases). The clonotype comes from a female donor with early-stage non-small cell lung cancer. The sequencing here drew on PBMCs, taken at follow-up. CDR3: CASSPAGGQQPQHF. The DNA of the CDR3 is TGTGCCAGCTCACCCGCCGGGGGGCAGCAGCCCCAGCATTTT.